What follows describes a single T cell receptor (beta chain). This sample is drawn from a study of blood T cell repertoires in COVID-19. Study in general: Acute and convalescent COVID-19 samples came from the United States, Italy and Spain. PBMCs, B-cell-depleted T cells, or T cells were the source of the cDNA or gDNA that made up the material.

Methods used by the authors: Reference gene primer amplification gave nucleated cell count estimates. Using immunoSEQ multiplex PCR, the repertoire was profiled, and TCRdb retains in-frame clones only, with some absent. V and J calls and clone size follow that table, whereas D and trimming were derived from the DNA. The sample lists 150,000 to 200,000 clones; roughly nine tenths were seen once. The CDR3 has 14 residues. Germline V gives CDR1 LGHDT, CDR2 YNNKEL (reference sequence). V shed 4 bases and J shed 2 bases, with 11 bases lying between them. The TCR sequence derives from a woman between 65 and 79 years old with acute or convalescent COVID-19. The sample taken for sequencing was peripheral blood. The chain has TRBV3-1 (or the pseudogene TRBV3-2) and TRBJ1-2, with D possibly TRBD1 on 5 matching bases. The CDR3 nucleotides are TGTGCCAGCAGCCCCCGGCCAGGGAACTATGGCTACACCTTC. It codes for CASSPRPGNYGYTF.